Given below is one T cell receptor (beta chain) in context. Antigen: not known. This specimen belongs to a study of vaccination and CD4 T cells after COVID-19. Study information: Researchers treated cells with overlapping spike peptides taken from SARS-CoV-2, HCoV-NL63, HCoV-OC43 and HCoV-229E.

With the Oncomine TCR Beta short-read assay, DNA from cultured CD4+ T cells was sequenced. TCRdb recomputed calls from the PCR reads with MiXCR, one row per CDR3 protein. The repertoire holds roughly 16,000 distinct CDR3 sequences, with approximately 45% as singletons. Indicated treatment: roughly 11-day PBMC culture with coronavirus spike peptide pools or control peptides (ViraFEST assay). V lost 2 bases to trimming and J lost 4 bases, with 11 bases between them. The V gene's germline CDR1 is SGHTA and CDR2 FQGNSA. This CDR3 has 14 residues. The rearrangement joins TRBV7-2 to TRBJ1-1, with no clear D. The source was CD4+ T cells from blood, cultured in vitro, collected before SARS-CoV-2 vaccination. This TCR was recovered from a human donor who had recovered from COVID-19. The CDR3 protein is CASSLRGFGTEAFF. The CDR3 DNA is TGTGCCAGCAGCTTAAGAGGGTTTGGCACTGAAGCTTTCTTT. The variable domain in full, with the rest retrieved from reference TRBV7-2 and TRBJ1-1, is GAGVSQSPSNKVTEKGKDVELRCDPISGHTALYWYRQSLGQGLEFLIYFQGNSAPDKSGLPSDRFSAERTGGSVSTLTIQRTQQEDSAVYLCASSLRGFGTEAFFGQGTRLTVV.